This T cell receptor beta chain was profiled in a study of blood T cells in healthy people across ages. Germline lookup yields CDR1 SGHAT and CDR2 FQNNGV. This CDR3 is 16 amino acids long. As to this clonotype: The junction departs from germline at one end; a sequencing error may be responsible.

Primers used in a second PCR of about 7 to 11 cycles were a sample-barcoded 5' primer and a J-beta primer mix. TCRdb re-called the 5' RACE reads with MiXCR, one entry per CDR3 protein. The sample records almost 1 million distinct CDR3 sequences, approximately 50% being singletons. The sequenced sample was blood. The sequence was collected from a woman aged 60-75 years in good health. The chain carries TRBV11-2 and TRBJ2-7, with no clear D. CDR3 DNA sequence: TGTGCCAGCAGTTTAGTAGTGGGTGGCCCTTCCTACGAGCAGTACTTC. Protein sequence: CASSLVVGGPSYEQYF.